This record concerns one T cell receptor beta chain sequence. This sample was taken from a study of cytomegalovirus exposure and HLA in healthy donors. This CDR3 has 15 amino acids. The germline gives CDR1 SGHVS, CDR2 FQNEAQ. After removal of 3 bases from V and 4 bases from J, the junction contained 6 bases not matched to a gene. PCR was performed using 60 Vbeta and 13 Jbeta primers. Assay: immunoSEQ multiplex PCR; the TCRdb copy retains only in-frame clones and omits some. The sample lists some 180,000 clones, around three quarters occurring once. This sequence originates from a woman aged 25 to 39 in good health and CMV-seropositive. The sequenced sample consisted of PBMCs. The rearrangement links TRBV7-8 to TRBJ2-1, with 7 bases fitting TRBD2. The CDR3 DNA reads TGTGCCAGCAGCTTTCGGCTAGCGGCGTACAATGAGCAGTTCTTC. Its protein product is CASSFRLAAYNEQFF. The full variable domain, with the rest looked up from reference TRBV7-8 and TRBJ2-1, is GAGVSQSPRYKVAKRGQDVALRCDPISGHVSLFWYQQALGQGPEFLTYFQNEAQLDKSGLPSDRFFAERPEGSVSTLKIQRTQQEDSAVYLCASSFRLAAYNEQFFGPGTRLTVL.